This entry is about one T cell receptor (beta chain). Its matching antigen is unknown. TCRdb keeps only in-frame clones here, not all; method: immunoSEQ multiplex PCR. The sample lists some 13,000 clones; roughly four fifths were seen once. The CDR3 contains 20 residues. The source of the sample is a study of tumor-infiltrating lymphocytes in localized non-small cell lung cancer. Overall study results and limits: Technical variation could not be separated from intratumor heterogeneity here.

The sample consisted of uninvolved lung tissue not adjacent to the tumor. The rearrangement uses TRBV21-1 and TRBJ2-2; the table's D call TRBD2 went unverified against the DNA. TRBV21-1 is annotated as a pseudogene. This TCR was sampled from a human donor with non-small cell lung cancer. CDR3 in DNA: TGTGCCAGCAGCAAAGTCAAACCTAGGGACTGCCTCCGTCACACCGGGGAGCTGTTTTTT. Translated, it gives CASSKVKPRDCLRHTGELFF.